Included here is one T cell receptor (beta chain) sequence, with context. The V gene end was trimmed by 2 bases and the J gene end by 7 bases; junction bases not matched to a gene: 9. Germline CDR1 reads KGHSH; CDR2 reads LQKENI. The CDR3 is 17 residues long. This sample stems from a study of blood T cell repertoires in COVID-19. On the study more broadly: Researchers got acute and convalescent COVID-19 samples from the United States, Italy and Spain.

Per the study methods: Amplification of reference gene primers provided the estimated nucleated cell counts. The data were produced by immunoSEQ multiplex PCR, yet TCRdb's version contains in-frame clones alone and is incomplete. D and trimming were read from the DNA, whereas the V and J calls and clone size are those reported in that table. The data hold approximately 300,000 clones, with around 90% observed a single time. The source is a man between 18 and 35 years old who had recovered from COVID-19. This chain connects TRBV18 to TRBJ2-1, with 12 nucleotides matching TRBD2. The sequencing input was peripheral blood. The CDR3 nucleotides read TGTGCCAGCTCACCATCCTTAGCGACTAGCGGGAGTAATGAGCAGTTCTTC. Translated: CASSPSLATSGSNEQFF.